This TCR beta chain was identified in a study of shared clonotypes between healthy human individuals. In the naive CD8 group, cells lacked CD45RO and were positively selected for CCR7, so terminally differentiated effector memory CD45RA+ cells were left out. The CDR3 is 15 residues long. Germline V lookup: CDR1 LGHNA, CDR2 YNFKEQ. Trimming at V came to 1 base and at J to 5 bases, leaving 4 bases not matched to a gene. General study findings and limits: When compared with the clonotypes that were shared by all four sorted-subset donors, the non-shared clonotypes turned out to have lower generation probabilities. Only a few donors were included, so the genetic and exposure-history diversity represented was limited.

This clone came up once. Its antigen is unknown. It was across several immunoSEQ plates that each subset's genomic DNA was evenly split. The repertoire was sequenced with immunoSEQ multiplex PCR; TCRdb's copy has only in-frame clones and lacks some. The profile shows millions of clones, about 95% of them singletons. Sequenced sample: naive CD8+ T cells sorted from blood. The rearrangement joins TRBV4-2 to TRBJ2-5, with 10 positions matching TRBD2. This sequence originates from a man younger than 35 in good health. This chain's CDR3 is CASSQVQGLAETQYF. The CDR3 DNA is TGTGCCAGCAGCCAAGTCCAGGGACTAGCGGAGACCCAGTACTTC.